This T cell receptor (beta chain) was sequenced during a study of memory CD4+ T cells and cytomegalovirus serostatus. Overall study results and limits: Each of approximately 70 CMV-associated TCRbeta sequences occurred in one to five individuals.

This CDR3 has 15 amino acids. V dropped 0 bases and J dropped 4 bases, with 13 bases sitting between them. Germline V gives CDR1 SGHDT, CDR2 YYEEEE. On this clone: Antigen: not known.

The sort gate was single viable CD3+CD4+CD8-CD45RO+ cells for memory CD4+ T cells. This table comes from immunoSEQ multiplex PCR, and its TCRdb copy is limited to in-frame clones, with some not included. The data hold 84,000 or so clones, with about 85% observed a single time. The origin of this receptor is an adult in good health and CMV-seronegative. V gene TRBV5-6 combines with J gene TRBJ1-2; D not resolved. Input material: memory CD4+ T cells from blood. In DNA, the CDR3 is TGTGCCAGCAGCTTGGGTCAGGACCACGTCTATGGCTACACCTTC. Translating gives CASSLGQDHVYGYTF.